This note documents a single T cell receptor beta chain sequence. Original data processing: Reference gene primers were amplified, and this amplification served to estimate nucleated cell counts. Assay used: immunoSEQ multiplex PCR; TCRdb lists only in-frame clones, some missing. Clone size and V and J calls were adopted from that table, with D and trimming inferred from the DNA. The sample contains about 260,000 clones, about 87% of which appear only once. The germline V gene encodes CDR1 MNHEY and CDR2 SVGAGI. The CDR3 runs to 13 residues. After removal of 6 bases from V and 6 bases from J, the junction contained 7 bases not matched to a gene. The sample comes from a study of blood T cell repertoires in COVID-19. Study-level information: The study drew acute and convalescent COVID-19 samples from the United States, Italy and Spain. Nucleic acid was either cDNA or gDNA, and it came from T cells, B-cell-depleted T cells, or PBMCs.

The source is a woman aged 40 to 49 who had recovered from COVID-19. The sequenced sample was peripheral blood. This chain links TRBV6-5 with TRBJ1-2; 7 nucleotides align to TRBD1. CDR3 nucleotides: TGTGCCAGCAGCCCGGGACAGACGAATGGCTACACCTTC. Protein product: CASSPGQTNGYTF.